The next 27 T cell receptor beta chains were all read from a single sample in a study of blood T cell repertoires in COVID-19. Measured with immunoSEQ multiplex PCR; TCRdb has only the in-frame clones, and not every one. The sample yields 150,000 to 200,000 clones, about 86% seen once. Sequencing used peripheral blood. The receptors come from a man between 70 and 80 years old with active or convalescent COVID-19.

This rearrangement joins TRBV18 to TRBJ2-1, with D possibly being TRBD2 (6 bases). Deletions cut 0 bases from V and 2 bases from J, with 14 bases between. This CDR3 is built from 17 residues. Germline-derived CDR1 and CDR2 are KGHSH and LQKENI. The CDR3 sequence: CASSPPGGGRTYNEQFF. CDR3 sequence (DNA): TGTGCCAGCTCACCACCGGGGGGAGGTCGGACCTACAATGAGCAGTTCTTC.

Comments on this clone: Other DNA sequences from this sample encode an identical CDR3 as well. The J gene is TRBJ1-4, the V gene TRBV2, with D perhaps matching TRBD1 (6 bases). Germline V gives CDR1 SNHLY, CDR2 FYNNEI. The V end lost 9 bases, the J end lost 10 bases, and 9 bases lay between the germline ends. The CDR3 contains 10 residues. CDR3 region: CASGGGKLFF. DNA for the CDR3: TGTGCCAGTGGGGGCGGAAAACTGTTTTTT. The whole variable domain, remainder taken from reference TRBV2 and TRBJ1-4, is EPEVTQTPSHQVTQMGQEVILRCVPISNHLYFYWYRQILGQKVEFLVSFYNNEISEKSEIFDDQFSVERPDGSNFTLKIRSTKLEDSAMYFCASGGGKLFFGSGTQLSVL.

The CDR3 sequence: CATSIANYGYTF. CDR3 coding DNA: TGTGCCACCAGCATAGCTAACTATGGCTACACCTTC. The chain links TRBV15 to TRBJ1-2; D not resolved. CDR1 is LNHNV and CDR2 is YYDKDF in the germline V gene (reference sequence). V lost 4 bases and J 0 bases, leaving 3 bases between the germline ends. The CDR3 has 12 amino acids.

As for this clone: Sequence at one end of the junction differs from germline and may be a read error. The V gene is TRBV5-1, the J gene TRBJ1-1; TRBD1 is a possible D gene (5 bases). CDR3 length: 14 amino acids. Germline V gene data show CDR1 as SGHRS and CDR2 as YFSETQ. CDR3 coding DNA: TGCGCCAGCAGGTTGGGGGAGACGAACACTGAAGCTTTCTTT. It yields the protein CASRLGETNTEAFF.

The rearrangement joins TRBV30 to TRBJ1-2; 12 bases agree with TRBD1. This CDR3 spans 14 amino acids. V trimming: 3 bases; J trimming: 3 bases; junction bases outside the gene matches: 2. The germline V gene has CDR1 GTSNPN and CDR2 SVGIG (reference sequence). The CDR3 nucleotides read TGTGCCTGGAGAGGGACAGGGGGCGACTATGGCTACACCTTC. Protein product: CAWRGTGGDYGYTF.

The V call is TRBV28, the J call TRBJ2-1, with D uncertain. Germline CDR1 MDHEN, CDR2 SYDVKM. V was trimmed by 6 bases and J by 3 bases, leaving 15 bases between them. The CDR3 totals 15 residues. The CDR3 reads CASSQAGSVYNEQFF. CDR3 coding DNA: TGTGCCAGCAGCCAAGCCGGGTCCGTCTACAATGAGCAGTTCTTC.

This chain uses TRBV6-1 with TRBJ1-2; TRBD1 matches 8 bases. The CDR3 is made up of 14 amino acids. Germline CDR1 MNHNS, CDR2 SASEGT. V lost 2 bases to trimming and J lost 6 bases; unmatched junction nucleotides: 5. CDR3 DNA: TGTGCCAGCAGTGAATGGGGACAGGTAAATGGCTACACCTTC. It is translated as CASSEWGQVNGYTF.

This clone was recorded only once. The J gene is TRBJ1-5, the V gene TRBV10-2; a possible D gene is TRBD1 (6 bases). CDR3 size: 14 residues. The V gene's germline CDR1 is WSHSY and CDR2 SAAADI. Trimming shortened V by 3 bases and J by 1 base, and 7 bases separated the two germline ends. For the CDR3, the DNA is TGCGCCAGCAGTGATGGGGGCAGCAATCAGCCCCAGCATTTT. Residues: CASSDGGSNQPQHF.

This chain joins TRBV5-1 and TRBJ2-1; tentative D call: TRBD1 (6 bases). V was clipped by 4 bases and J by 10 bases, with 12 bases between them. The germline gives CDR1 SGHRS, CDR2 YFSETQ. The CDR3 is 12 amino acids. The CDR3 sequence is CASSLTGLEQFF. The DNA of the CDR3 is TGCGCCAGCAGCCTGACAGGTTTGGAGCAGTTCTTC.

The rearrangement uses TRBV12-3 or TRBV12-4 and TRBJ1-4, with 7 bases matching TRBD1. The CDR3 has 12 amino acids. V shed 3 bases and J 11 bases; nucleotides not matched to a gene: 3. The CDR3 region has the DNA TGTGCCAGCAGTTTTTCAGGGGGGAAACTGTTTTTT. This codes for CASSFSGGKLFF.

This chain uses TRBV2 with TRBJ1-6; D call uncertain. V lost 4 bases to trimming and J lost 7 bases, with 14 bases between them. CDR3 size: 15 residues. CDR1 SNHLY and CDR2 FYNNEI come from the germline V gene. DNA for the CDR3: TGTGCCAGCAGTGGGTACGCTTCAGGAAATTCACCCCTCCACTTT. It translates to CASSGYASGNSPLHF.

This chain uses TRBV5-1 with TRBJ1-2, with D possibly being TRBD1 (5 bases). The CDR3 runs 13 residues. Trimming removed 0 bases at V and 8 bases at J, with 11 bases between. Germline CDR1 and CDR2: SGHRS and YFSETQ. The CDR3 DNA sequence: TGCGCCAGCAGCTTGGTTCAGGGTACGGGCTACACCTTC. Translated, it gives CASSLVQGTGYTF.

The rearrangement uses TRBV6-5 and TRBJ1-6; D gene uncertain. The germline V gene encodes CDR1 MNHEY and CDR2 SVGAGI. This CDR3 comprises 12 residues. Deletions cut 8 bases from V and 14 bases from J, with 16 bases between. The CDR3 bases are TGTGCCAGCTGGGCGGGAAACAAGGCCCTCCACTTT. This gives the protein CASWAGNKALHF.

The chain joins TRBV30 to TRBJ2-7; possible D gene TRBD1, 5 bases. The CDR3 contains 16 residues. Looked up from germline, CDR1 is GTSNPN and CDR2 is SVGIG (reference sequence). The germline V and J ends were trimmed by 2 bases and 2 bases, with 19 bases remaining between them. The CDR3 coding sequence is TGTGCCTGGAGTTCAATCGTGGCAGGGAAGCCCTACGAGCAGTACTTC. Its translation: CAWSSIVAGKPYEQYF. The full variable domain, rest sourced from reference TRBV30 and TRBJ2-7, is SQTIHQWPATLVQPVGSPLSLECTVEGTSNPNLYWYRQAAGRGLQLLFYSVGIGQISSEVPQNLSASRPQDRQFILSSKKLLLSDSGFYLCAWSSIVAGKPYEQYFGPGTRLTVT.

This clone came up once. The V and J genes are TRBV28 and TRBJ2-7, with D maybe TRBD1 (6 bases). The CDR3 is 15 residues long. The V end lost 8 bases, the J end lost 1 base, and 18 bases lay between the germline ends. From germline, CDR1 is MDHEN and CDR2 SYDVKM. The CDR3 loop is CASGVVGTPSYEQYF. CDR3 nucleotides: TGTGCCAGCGGGGTCGTTGGGACACCATCCTACGAGCAGTACTTC.

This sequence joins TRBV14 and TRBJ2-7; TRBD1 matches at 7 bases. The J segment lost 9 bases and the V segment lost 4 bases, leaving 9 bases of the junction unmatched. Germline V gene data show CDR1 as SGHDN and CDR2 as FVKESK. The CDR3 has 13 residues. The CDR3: CASSLQQGFGQYF. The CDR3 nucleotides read TGTGCCAGCAGCCTTCAACAGGGGTTCGGGCAGTACTTC.

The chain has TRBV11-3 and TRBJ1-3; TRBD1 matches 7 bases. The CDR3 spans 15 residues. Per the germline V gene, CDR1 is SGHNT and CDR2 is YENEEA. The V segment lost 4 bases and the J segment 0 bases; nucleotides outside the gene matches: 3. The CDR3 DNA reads TGTGCCAGCAGCTCAACAGGGGTCTCTGGAAACACCATATATTTT. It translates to CASSSTGVSGNTIYF.

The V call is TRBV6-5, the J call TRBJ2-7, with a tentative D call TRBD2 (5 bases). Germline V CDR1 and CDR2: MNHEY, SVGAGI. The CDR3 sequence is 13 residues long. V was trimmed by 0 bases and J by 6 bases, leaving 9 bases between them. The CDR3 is CASSYSTRGEQYF. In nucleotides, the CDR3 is TGTGCCAGCAGTTACTCGACACGGGGCGAGCAGTACTTC.

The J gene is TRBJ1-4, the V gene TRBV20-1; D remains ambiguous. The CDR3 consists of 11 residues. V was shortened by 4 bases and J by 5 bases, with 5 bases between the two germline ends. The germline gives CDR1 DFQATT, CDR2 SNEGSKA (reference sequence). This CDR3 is CSATLNEKLFF. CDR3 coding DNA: TGCAGTGCTACCCTCAATGAAAAACTGTTTTTT.

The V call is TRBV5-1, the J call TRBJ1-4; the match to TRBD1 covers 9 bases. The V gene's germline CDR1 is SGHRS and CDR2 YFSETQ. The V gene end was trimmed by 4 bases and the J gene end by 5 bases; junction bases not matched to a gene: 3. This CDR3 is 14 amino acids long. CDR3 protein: CASSATGGNEKLFF. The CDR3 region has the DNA TGCGCCAGCAGCGCGACAGGGGGGAATGAAAAACTGTTTTTT. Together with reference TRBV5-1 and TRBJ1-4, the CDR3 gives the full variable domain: KAGVTQTPRYLIKTRGQQVTLSCSPISGHRSVSWYQQTPGQGLQFLFEYFSETQRNKGNFPGRFSGRQFSNSRSEMNVSTLELGDSALYLCASSATGGNEKLFFGSGTQLSVL.

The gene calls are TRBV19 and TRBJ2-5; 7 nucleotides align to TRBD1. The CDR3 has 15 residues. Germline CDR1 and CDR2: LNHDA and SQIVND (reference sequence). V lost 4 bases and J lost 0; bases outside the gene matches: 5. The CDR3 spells CASSKGTANQETQYF. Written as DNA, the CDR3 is TGTGCCAGTAGTAAAGGGACAGCGAACCAAGAGACCCAGTACTTC.

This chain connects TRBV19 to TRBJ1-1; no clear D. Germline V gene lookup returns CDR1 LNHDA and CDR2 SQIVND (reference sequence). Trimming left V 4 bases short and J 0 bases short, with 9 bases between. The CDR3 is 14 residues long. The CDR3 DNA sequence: TGTGCCAGTAGTACCGGACTGATGAACACTGAAGCTTTCTTT. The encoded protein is CASSTGLMNTEAFF.

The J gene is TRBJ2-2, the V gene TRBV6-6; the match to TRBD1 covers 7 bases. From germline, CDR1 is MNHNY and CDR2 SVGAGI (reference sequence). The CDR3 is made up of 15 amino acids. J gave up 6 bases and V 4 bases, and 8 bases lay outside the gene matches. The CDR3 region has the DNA TGTGCCAGCAGTTCTTTCAACAGGGGACCCGGGGAGCTGTTTTTT. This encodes CASSSFNRGPGELFF.

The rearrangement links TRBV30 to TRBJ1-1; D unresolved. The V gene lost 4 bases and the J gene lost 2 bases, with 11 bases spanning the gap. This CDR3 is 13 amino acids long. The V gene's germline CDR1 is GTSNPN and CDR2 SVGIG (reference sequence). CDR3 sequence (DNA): TGTGCCTGGACTCGAACAGCTAACACTGAAGCTTTCTTT. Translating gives CAWTRTANTEAFF.

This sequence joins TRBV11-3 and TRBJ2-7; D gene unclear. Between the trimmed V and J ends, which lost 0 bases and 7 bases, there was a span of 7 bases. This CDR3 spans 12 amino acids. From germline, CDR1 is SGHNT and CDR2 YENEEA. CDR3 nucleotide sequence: TGTGCCAGCAGCTTAGATCCCCGGGAGCAGTACTTC. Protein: CASSLDPREQYF.

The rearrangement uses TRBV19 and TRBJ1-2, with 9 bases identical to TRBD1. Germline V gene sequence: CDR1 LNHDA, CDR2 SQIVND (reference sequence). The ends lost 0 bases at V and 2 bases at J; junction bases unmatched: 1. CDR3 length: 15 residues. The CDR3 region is CASSIDGTGNYGYTF. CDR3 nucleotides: TGTGCCAGTAGTATAGATGGGACAGGGAACTATGGCTACACCTTC.

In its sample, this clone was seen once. CDR3 DNA: TGTGCCAGCAGCCGGGCGGGACAGACTTATTCACCCCTCCACTTT. Translated, it gives CASSRAGQTYSPLHF. The gene calls are TRBV5-6 and TRBJ1-6; 7 nucleotides agree with TRBD1. CDR3 length equals 15 residues. Unmatched junction bases numbered 9, after V lost 4 bases and J lost 8 bases. The V gene's germline CDR1 is SGHDT and CDR2 YYEEEE.